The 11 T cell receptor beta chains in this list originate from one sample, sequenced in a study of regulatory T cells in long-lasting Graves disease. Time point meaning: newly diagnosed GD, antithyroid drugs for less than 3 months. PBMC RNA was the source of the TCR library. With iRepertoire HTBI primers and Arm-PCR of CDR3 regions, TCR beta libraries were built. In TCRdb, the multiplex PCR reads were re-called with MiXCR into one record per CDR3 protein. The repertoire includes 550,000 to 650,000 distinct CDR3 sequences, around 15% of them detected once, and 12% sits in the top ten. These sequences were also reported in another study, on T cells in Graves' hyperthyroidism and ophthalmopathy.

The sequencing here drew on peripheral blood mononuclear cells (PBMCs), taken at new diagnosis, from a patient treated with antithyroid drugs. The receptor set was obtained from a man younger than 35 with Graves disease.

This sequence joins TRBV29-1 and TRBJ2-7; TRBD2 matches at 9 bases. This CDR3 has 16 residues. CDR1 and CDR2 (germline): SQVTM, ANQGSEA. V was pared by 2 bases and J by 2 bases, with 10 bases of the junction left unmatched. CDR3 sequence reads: CSVEFRLASGTYEQYF. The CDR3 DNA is TGCAGCGTTGAATTTCGTTTGGCTAGCGGGACCTACGAGCAGTACTTC.

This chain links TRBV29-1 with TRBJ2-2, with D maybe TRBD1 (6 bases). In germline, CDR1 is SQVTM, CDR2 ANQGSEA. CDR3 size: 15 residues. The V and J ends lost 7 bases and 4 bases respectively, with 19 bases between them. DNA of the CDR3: TGCAGCGCTAGTCGGACCCTGGGGGCCACCGGGGAGCTGTTTTTT. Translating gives CSASRTLGATGELFF.

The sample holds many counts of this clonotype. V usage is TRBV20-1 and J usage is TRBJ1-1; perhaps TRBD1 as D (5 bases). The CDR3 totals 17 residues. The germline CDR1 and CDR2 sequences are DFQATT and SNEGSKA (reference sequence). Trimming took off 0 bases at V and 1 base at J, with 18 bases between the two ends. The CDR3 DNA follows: TGCAGTGCTAGAGATAATGGGGCAGGGTGGGGGAACACTGAAGCTTTCTTT. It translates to CSARDNGAGWGNTEAFF.

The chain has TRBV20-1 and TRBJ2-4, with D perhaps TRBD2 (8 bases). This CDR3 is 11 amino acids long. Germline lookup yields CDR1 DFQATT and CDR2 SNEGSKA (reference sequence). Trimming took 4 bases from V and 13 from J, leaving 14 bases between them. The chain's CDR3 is CSATREGAQYF. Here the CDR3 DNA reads TGCAGTGCTACCCGGGAGGGGGCCCAGTACTTC.

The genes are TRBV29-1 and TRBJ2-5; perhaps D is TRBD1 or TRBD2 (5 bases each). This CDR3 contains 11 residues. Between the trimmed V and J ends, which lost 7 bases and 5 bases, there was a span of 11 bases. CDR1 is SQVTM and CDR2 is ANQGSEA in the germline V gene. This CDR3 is CSGRGRETQYF. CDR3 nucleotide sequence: TGCAGCGGCCGGGGCCGGGAGACCCAGTACTTC.

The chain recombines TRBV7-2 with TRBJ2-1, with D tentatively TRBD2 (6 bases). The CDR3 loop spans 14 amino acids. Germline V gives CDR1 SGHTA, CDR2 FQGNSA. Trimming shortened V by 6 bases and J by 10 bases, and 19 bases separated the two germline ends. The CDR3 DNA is TGTGCCAGCAGTGGCCGACTAGACCTTGGGGAGCAGTTCTTC. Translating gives CASSGRLDLGEQFF.

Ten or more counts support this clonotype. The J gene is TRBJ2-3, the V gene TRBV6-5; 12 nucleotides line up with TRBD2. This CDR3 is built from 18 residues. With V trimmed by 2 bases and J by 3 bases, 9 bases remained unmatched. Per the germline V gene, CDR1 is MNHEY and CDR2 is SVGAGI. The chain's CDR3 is CASSYGLAGRVGTDTQYF. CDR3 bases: TGTGCCAGCAGTTACGGACTAGCGGGGAGGGTAGGGACAGATACGCAGTATTTT.

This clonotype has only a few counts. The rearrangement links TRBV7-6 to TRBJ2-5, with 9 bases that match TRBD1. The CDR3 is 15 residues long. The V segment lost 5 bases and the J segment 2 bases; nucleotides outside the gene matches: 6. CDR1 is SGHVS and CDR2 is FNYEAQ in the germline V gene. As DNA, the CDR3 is TGTGCCAGCAGCATCGGGACAGGGTGGCAAGAGACCCAGTACTTC. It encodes CASSIGTGWQETQYF.

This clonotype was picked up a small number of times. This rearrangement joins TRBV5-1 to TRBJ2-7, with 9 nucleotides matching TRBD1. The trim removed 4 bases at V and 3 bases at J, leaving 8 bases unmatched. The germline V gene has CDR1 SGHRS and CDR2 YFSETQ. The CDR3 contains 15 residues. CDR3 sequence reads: CASSGAGDRDYEQYF. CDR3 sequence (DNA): TGCGCCAGCAGCGGAGCTGGGGACAGGGACTACGAGCAGTACTTC.

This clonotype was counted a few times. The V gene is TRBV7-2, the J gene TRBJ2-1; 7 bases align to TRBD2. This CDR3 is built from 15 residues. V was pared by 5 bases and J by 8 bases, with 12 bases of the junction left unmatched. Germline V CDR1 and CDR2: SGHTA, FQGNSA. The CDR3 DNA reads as TGTGCCAGCAGCCTTCTTGGACTAGGTGCATATGAGCAGTTCTTC. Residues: CASSLLGLGAYEQFF. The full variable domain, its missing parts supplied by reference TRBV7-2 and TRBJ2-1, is GAGVSQSPSNKVTEKGKDVELRCDPISGHTALYWYRQSLGQGLEFLIYFQGNSAPDKSGLPSDRFSAERTGGSVSTLTIQRTQQEDSAVYLCASSLLGLGAYEQFFGPGTRLTVL.

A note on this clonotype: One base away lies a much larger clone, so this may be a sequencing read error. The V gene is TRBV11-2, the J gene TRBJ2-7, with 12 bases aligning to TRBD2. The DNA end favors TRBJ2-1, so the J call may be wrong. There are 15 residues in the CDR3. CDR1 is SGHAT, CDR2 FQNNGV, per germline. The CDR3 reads CASSFTSGRINEQFF. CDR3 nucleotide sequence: TGTGCCAGCAGTTTTACTAGCGGGAGGATCAATGAGCAGTTCTTC.